This T cell receptor (beta chain) was found in a study of T cell repertoires in cytomegalovirus infection (dated by TCRdb to about 2019). Notes on the research overall: Peptide stimulations targeted recently identified HLA-C-restricted CMV epitopes, whose presentation resists viral immunomodulation, together with well-studied HLA-B-restricted epitopes. Because public TCR beta signatures pointed to carriage of CMV infection together with the matching HLA type, the HLA type of each donor mattered for the analysis.

This sample's treatment or condition label indicates: in vitro stimulation with specific CMV peptide epitopes to enrich CMV-specific T cells. The table lists this clonotype with a few counts. The antigen this receptor binds is unknown. Base qualities are not provided; no much larger clone lies one nucleotide away. CDR1 SGHTA and CDR2 FQGNSA were looked up in the germline V gene. From V the trimming removes 4 bases and from J it removes 0 bases, while the gene matches leave 5 bases of the junction unaccounted for. Its CDR3 holds 16 amino acids, cysteine through phenylalanine. Only the CDR3 region is kept as DNA, spanning 48 bases read in frame from base 1. Sequenced using an Illumina HiSeq 1500. TCRdb passed the public sequencing reads through fastp at Q25 and MiXCR, retaining productive beta sequences. Under each unique CDR3 protein, matching rows form one entry showing the most common genes and DNA. The table for this sample lists 450,000 to 600,000 distinct CDR3 sequences; 40% to 50% of them were counted only once. Jointly, the top ten make up just under 45% of the sample.

Study-wide conclusions, independent of this receptor: The ex vivo response was dominated by HLA-C-restricted CMV-specific TCR beta clonotypes, which also provided the single most frequent clonotype in two of eight donors. In both this cohort and an independent roughly 350-donor cohort, the cumulative frequency of public TCR beta family members distinguished carriers of CMV infection plus the relevant HLA type.

The chain was built from TRBV7-2 and TRBJ2-1; TRBD2 aligns with 8 central bases. Sample: cultured PBMCs, taken from culture after CMV antigen stimulation. The sequence derives from a human donor in good health (CMV status not recorded). Some clones in this sample may be carry-over from other donors' samples. Here is the DNA: TGTGCCAGCAGCTGGACCGGGACTAGCTCCTACAATGAGCAGTTCTTC. Its translation reads: CASSWTGTSSYNEQFF.